A selection of T cell receptor beta chains follows, all from one sample in a study of graft-versus-host responses after intestinal transplantation. Clones were sequenced by immunoSEQ multiplex PCR, and TCRdb holds only the in-frame ones, with some missing. The table includes some 77,000 clones, roughly 90% detected once. The input for sequencing was PBMCs, taken 98 days after intestinal transplantation. These receptors were obtained from a human patient who received an intestinal transplant, so some T cells may come from the graft donor. Both conserved end residues are part of each CDR3. A D gene is named only where the DNA matches it firmly. Clone size, where shown, is once, few, many, or a class for clones that have expanded.

clone size	V gene	J gene	D gene	CDR3 DNA	CDR3 protein
once	TRBV6-1	TRBJ2-7	NA	TGTGCCAGCAGGGCAGGGGGGACGGGCTCCTACGAGCAGTACTTC	CASRAGGTGSYEQYF
once	TRBV19	TRBJ2-7	NA	TGTGCCAGTAGTCCCGGACAGACCTACGAGCAGTACTTC	CASSPGQTYEQYF
NA	TRBV15	TRBJ1-2	NA	TGTGCCACCAGCAGAGCCGCGGGAAACTATGGCTACACCTTC	CATSRAAGNYGYTF
NA	TRBV27	TRBJ2-4	TRBD2	TGTGCCAGCAGTTCCCCCGGGACTAGCGGGTTGGACATTCAGTACTTC	CASSSPGTSGLDIQYF
NA	TRBV7-9	TRBJ1-5	NA	TGTGCCAGCAGCTTATCCGGGGATAGCAATCAGCCCCAGCATTTT	CASSLSGDSNQPQHF
NA	TRBV10-2	TRBJ1-1	NA	TGCGCCAGCAGTCCTAGGACGGGTGAAGCTTTCTTT	CASSPRTGEAFF
NA	TRBV10-2	TRBJ2-1	TRBD2	TGCGCCAGCAGTGTAGCGGGAGGAAGCAATGAGCAGTTCTTC	CASSVAGGSNEQFF
NA	TRBV4-1	TRBJ2-7	NA	TGCGCCAGCAGTACGGGACGGACCTACGAGCAGTACTTC	CASSTGRTYEQYF
NA	TRBV19	TRBJ2-1	TRBD2	TGTGCCAGTACCCCCCGGGCTAGCGGGAGGGATGAGCAGTTCTTC	CASTPRASGRDEQFF
once	TRBV9	TRBJ2-4	TRBD2	TGTGCCAGCAGCGTAGCAGGCGGGAGGGCCGGGAACATTCAGTACTTC	CASSVAGGRAGNIQYF
NA	TRBV7-3	TRBJ2-1	NA	TGTGCCAGCAGCTTAAAATTGACCGGGAGCGATGAGCAGTTCTTC	CASSLKLTGSDEQFF
NA	TRBV6-6	TRBJ2-1	TRBD2	TGTGCCAGCAGTTACTCTAGCGGGAGGCCCAATGAGCAGTTCTTC	CASSYSSGRPNEQFF
NA	TRBV21-1	TRBJ2-2	NA	TGTGCCAGCAGCAAAGCGCGGGCTAGCGGGAGCACCCCTGGCGAGCTGTTTTTT	CASSKARASGSTPGELFF
NA	TRBV21-1	TRBJ2-7	NA	TGTGCCAGCAGCCTCCACCGGTGGCTTTACGAGCAGTACTTC	CASSLHRWLYEQYF
NA	TRBV28	TRBJ1-3	NA	TGTGCCATTTCGACAGGAGCTGGAAACACCATATATTTT	CAISTGAGNTIYF
NA	TRBV5-1	TRBJ2-1	NA	TGCGCCAGCAGCACTGAGGCGGTGAATGAGCAGTTCTTC	CASSTEAVNEQFF
once	TRBV29-1	TRBJ2-5	NA	TGCAGCGTTGCAAACTTTCTAGGGGGCCAAGAGACCCAGTACTTC	CSVANFLGGQETQYF
NA	TRBV18	TRBJ1-1	NA	TGTGCCAGCTCATTTAAGGGTAATGGAATGAACACTGAAGCTTTCTTT	CASSFKGNGMNTEAFF
NA	TRBV28	TRBJ1-4	NA	TGTGCCAGCATTTTTGGAGCGGGGCCTAAGGGAAAACTGTTTTTT	CASIFGAGPKGKLFF
NA	TRBV4-1	TRBJ1-1	NA	TGCGCCAGCAGCCAAGCCAGCCCCCGAACGGCTTTCTTT	CASSQASPRTAFF
NA	TRBV6-5	TRBJ2-1	NA	TGTGCCAGCAGTTACTCGGGCAACAGTGAGCAGTTCTTC	CASSYSGNSEQFF
NA	TRBV27	TRBJ2-1	NA	TGTGCCAGCAGGGGGCGGATCAATTACAATGAGCAGTTCTTC	CASRGRINYNEQFF
NA	TRBV28	TRBJ2-2	TRBD2	TGTGCCAGCAGTCCGGGGACTAGCGGGGCCCCCACCGGGGAGCTGTTTTTT	CASSPGTSGAPTGELFF
NA	TRBV4-1	TRBJ2-1	TRBD2	TGCGCCAGCAGCCAAGATACTAGCGGGAGGCGTAGTGAGCAGTTCTTC	CASSQDTSGRRSEQFF
NA	TRBV9	TRBJ2-5	TRBD1	TGTGCCAGCAGCAACCGGACAGGGTGGGGGGTAGAGACCCAGTACTTC	CASSNRTGWGVETQYF
NA	TRBV5-1	TRBJ2-6	NA	TGCGCCAGCAGCTTGGCCTCTCGACAGGTAACCAGCTCTGGGGCCAACGTCCTGACTTTC	CASSLASRQVTSSGANVLTF
NA	TRBV28	TRBJ2-5	TRBD1	TGTGCCAGCAGCCCGGACAGGGGGGGACAAGAGACCCAGTACTTC	CASSPDRGGQETQYF
NA	TRBV30	TRBJ2-5	TRBD1	TGTGCCTGGAACCCGACAGGGGCCTGGGGAGAGACCCAGTACTTC	CAWNPTGAWGETQYF
NA	TRBV28	TRBJ2-1	TRBD1	TGTGCCAGCAGCCCCGGACAGGGGGCCCTAAATGAGCAGTTCTTC	CASSPGQGALNEQFF
NA	TRBV5-5	TRBJ1-1	NA	TGTGCCAGCAGCCTCAACACTGAAGCTTTCTTT	CASSLNTEAFF
NA	TRBV6-1	TRBJ2-2	TRBD2	TGTGCCAGCAGTGAAGGTAGCGGGGGGGCAGACGGGGAGCTGTTTTTT	CASSEGSGGADGELFF